This T cell receptor (beta chain) was identified in a study of T cells in tumors after PD-1 blockade. Study context: Patients had no prior checkpoint blockade, systemic immunosuppressants, or anti-cancer therapy within 4 weeks. Daily vismodegib 150 mg continued in a subset of anti-PD-1-treated patients.

Assay: immunoSEQ multiplex PCR; the TCRdb copy retains only in-frame clones and omits some. The table records fewer than 55,000 clones, roughly 80% of them present only once. This sequence was found in a human donor with basal cell carcinoma. Material: PBMCs, obtained before anti-PD-1 treatment.

CDR3 amino acids: CASSEGGTNQPQHF. The CDR3 region has the DNA TGCGCCAGCAGCGAGGGGGGGACGAATCAGCCCCAGCATTTT. The chain combines TRBV5-1 with TRBJ1-5; maybe TRBD1 (6 bases). CDR3 length equals 14 residues. In germline, CDR1 is SGHRS, CDR2 YFSETQ. V was shortened by 4 bases and J by 4 bases, with 12 bases between the two germline ends.